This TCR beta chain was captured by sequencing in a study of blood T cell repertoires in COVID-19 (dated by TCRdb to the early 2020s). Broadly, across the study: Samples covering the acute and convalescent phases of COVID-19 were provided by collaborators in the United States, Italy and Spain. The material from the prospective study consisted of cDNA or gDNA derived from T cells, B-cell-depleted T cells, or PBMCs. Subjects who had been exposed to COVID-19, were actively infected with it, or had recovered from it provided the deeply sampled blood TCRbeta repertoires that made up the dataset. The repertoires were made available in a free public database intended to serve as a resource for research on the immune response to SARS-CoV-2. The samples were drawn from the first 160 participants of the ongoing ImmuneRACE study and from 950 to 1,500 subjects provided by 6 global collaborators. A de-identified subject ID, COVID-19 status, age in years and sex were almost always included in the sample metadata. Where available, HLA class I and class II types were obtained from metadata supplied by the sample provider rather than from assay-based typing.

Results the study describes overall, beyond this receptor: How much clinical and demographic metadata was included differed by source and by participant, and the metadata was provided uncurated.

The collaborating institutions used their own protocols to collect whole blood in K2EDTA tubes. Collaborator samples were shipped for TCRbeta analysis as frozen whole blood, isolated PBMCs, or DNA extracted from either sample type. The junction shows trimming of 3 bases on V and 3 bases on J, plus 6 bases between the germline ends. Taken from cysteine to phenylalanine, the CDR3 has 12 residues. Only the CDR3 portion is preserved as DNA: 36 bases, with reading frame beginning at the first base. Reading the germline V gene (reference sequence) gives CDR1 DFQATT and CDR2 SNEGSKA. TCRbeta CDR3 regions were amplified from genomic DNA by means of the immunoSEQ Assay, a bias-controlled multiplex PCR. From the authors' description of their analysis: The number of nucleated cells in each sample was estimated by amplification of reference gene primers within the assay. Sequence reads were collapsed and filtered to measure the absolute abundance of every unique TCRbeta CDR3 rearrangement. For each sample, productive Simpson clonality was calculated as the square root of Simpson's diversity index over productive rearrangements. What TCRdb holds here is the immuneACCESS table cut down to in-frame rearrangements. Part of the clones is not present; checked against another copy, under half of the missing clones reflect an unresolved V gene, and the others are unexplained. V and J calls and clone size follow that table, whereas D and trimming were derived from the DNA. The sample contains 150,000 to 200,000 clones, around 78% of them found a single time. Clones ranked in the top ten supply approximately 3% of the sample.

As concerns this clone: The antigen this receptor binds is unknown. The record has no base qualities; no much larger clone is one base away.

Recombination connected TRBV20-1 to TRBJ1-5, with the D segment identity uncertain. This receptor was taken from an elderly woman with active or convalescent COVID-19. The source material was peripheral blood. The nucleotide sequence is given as TGCAGTGCTAGTGACAACAATCAGCCCCAGCATTTT. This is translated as CSASDNNQPQHF.